These 19 T cell receptor beta chains originate from one sample sequenced in a study of blood T cell repertoires in COVID-19. Data came from immunoSEQ multiplex PCR; TCRdb stores just in-frame clones and leaves some out. This sample has about 480,000 clones, with 85% to 90% found just once. The sample comprised peripheral blood. All receptors come from a woman aged 50 to 60 with COVID-19, enrolled during active disease.

J is TRBJ1-2 and V is TRBV2; tentatively, D is TRBD1 (6 bases). This CDR3 has 12 residues. V lost 5 bases and J lost 4, with 8 bases in between. Germline values: CDR1 SNHLY, CDR2 FYNNEI. CDR3 loop: CASSLTGYGYTF. CDR3 nucleotides: TGTGCCAGCAGTCTGACAGGCTATGGCTACACCTTC.

This clone was detected once. The chain has TRBV3-1 (or the pseudogene TRBV3-2) and TRBJ2-7, with D perhaps matching TRBD2 (5 bases). The V gene lost 4 bases and the J gene lost 7 bases, with 11 bases spanning the gap. The CDR3 has 12 residues. The germline V gene encodes CDR1 LGHDT and CDR2 YNNKEL (reference sequence). The CDR3 loop reads CASSPSPGEQYF. Written as DNA, the CDR3 is TGTGCCAGCAGCCCCTCCCCGGGGGAGCAGTACTTC.

This chain connects TRBV4-1 to TRBJ1-1, with no clear D. The length of the CDR3 is 16 residues. CDR1 and CDR2 (germline): MGHRA, YSYEKL. V lost 0 bases and J lost 2, with 13 bases in between. The CDR3 DNA is TGCGCCAGCAGCCAAGAGAAGGCCAGGTACAACACTGAAGCTTTCTTT. It codes for CASSQEKARYNTEAFF.

The genes are TRBV5-4 and TRBJ2-2; maybe TRBD1 (5 bases). The CDR3 is 16 residues long. Germline values: CDR1 SGHNT, CDR2 YYREEE (reference sequence). Trimming took 4 bases from V and 5 from J, leaving 18 bases between them. Here the CDR3 DNA reads TGTGCCAGCAGCCCGCAGTATCAGGGCGTGACCGGGGAGCTGTTTTTT. Translated, it gives CASSPQYQGVTGELFF.

The chain is built from TRBV27 and TRBJ2-1; the match to TRBD2 covers 8 bases. The length of the CDR3 is 17 residues. The V gene end was trimmed by 2 bases and the J gene end by 7 bases; junction bases not matched to a gene: 13. Germline V lookup: CDR1 MNHEY, CDR2 SMNVEV (reference sequence). CDR3 loop: CASSLSLQRGPGNEQFF. The CDR3 bases are TGTGCCAGCAGTTTAAGCTTGCAGCGGGGGCCGGGGAATGAGCAGTTCTTC.

The V and J genes are TRBV10-2 and TRBJ2-7; D perhaps matches TRBD1 (6 bases). Germline CDR1 and CDR2: WSHSY and SAAADI. Trimming cost V 0 bases and J 5 bases, with 11 bases left between them. The CDR3 is made up of 14 amino acids. CDR3 protein: CASSESGARDEQYF. CDR3 DNA sequence: TGCGCCAGCAGTGAGTCGGGGGCTCGGGACGAGCAGTACTTC.

The J gene is TRBJ2-1, the V gene TRBV5-5; 11 bases align to TRBD2. V dropped 2 bases and J dropped 6; count of bases not matched to a gene: 4. Germline-derived CDR1 and CDR2 are SGHKS and YYEKEE (reference sequence). CDR3 length equals 15 residues. The CDR3: CASSFTSGGRNEQFF. In DNA form, the CDR3 reads TGTGCCAGCAGCTTTACTAGCGGGGGTCGCAATGAGCAGTTCTTC.

The chain's CDR3 is CASSDRDSIYLNVLTF. The CDR3 DNA reads TGCGCCAGCAGTGACCGGGACAGTATCTACCTCAACGTCCTGACTTTC. The rearrangement uses TRBV10-2 and TRBJ2-6; 7 nucleotides line up with TRBD1. This CDR3 region has 16 residues. Germline V gene data show CDR1 as WSHSY and CDR2 as SAAADI. The junction had 11 bases not matched to a gene; V was cut back by 3 bases and J by 9 bases.

The J gene is TRBJ2-7, the V gene TRBV2; TRBD2 is a possible D gene (5 bases). V was trimmed by 5 bases and J by 3 bases, leaving 14 bases between them. CDR3 size: 14 residues. Germline CDR1 reads SNHLY; CDR2 reads FYNNEI. This CDR3 is CASSPGRGYYEQYF. In nucleotides, the CDR3 is TGTGCCAGCAGTCCGGGCCGGGGTTACTACGAGCAGTACTTC.

V usage is TRBV3-1 (or the pseudogene TRBV3-2) and J usage is TRBJ2-1; D not resolved. The V end lost 4 bases, the J end lost 7 bases, and 11 bases lay between the germline ends. Germline CDR1 is LGHDT and CDR2 is YNNKEL (reference sequence). This CDR3 comprises 13 residues. The CDR3 loop reads CASSPSWLNEQFF. In DNA, the CDR3 is TGTGCCAGCAGCCCCTCTTGGCTGAATGAGCAGTTCTTC.

The chain carries TRBV24-1 and TRBJ1-3; D is ambiguous. CDR1 and CDR2 (germline): KGHDR, SFDVKD. The CDR3 totals 15 residues. V lost 3 bases to trimming and J lost 4 bases, with 12 bases between them. Here the CDR3 DNA reads TGTGCCACCAGTGATCAGATAAAACAGGGAAACACCATATATTTT. This encodes CATSDQIKQGNTIYF.

The chain couples TRBV11-2 to TRBJ2-7; TRBD1 matches 9 bases. The length of the CDR3 is 15 residues. The germline CDR1 and CDR2 sequences are SGHAT and FQNNGV. V lost 4 bases and J lost 3; bases outside the gene matches: 7. The CDR3 DNA is TGTGCCAGCAGCTACGACCGGGACAGGGACTACGAGCAGTACTTC. This gives the protein CASSYDRDRDYEQYF.

The genes are TRBV3-1 (or the pseudogene TRBV3-2) and TRBJ1-2; 8 nucleotides agree with TRBD1. After removal of 1 base from V and 2 bases from J, the junction contained 18 bases not matched to a gene. CDR1 and CDR2 from the germline V gene are LGHDT and YNNKEL (reference sequence). The CDR3 consists of 20 residues. The CDR3 coding sequence is TGTGCCAGCAGCCAAGGGTATTCAGGGGGCAAAGCTCGTTCGAACTATGGCTACACCTTC. Amino acids: CASSQGYSGGKARSNYGYTF.

The chain carries TRBV11-2 and TRBJ2-5; no clear D. The CDR3 length is 13 residues. Germline CDR1 and CDR2: SGHAT and FQNNGV. Trimming stripped 3 bases from V and 1 base from J, with 6 bases between. Here the CDR3 reads CASSFGFQETQYF. The DNA for the CDR3 is TGTGCCAGCAGCTTCGGGTTCCAAGAGACCCAGTACTTC.

V gene TRBV5-1 combines with J gene TRBJ2-3, with a weak D call TRBD2 (5 bases). The CDR3 extends over 13 amino acids. Trimming removed 7 bases at V and 1 base at J, with 10 bases between. Germline V gene sequence: CDR1 SGHRS, CDR2 YFSETQ. CDR3 in amino acids: CASLRVGTDTQYF. The CDR3 bases are TGCGCCAGCCTGAGGGTCGGCACAGATACGCAGTATTTT.

This chain joins TRBV4-1 and TRBJ2-7; D is possibly TRBD1 (6 bases). The CDR3 length is 14 residues. CDR1 is MGHRA, CDR2 YSYEKL, per germline. Trimming left V 4 bases short and J 0 bases short, with 10 bases between. CDR3 sequence: CASSRQDGSYEQYF. The CDR3 bases are TGCGCCAGCAGCCGACAGGACGGCTCCTACGAGCAGTACTTC.

The J gene is TRBJ2-3, the V gene TRBV9; 12 positions agree with TRBD2. Germline-derived CDR1 and CDR2 are SGDLS and YYNGEE. With 2 bases clipped from V and 8 bases from J, the junction kept 9 bases outside the gene matches. The CDR3 runs to 16 residues. The CDR3 DNA is TGTGCCAGCAGCGTCCCCCTAGCGGGGGGGCGGGGTACGCAGTATTTT. Protein product: CASSVPLAGGRGTQYF.

V is TRBV29-1 and J is TRBJ1-2, with 8 bases identical to TRBD1. Unmatched junction bases numbered 1, after V lost 3 bases and J lost 1 base. Germline loops: CDR1 SQVTM, CDR2 ANQGSEA. The CDR3 totals 13 residues. The CDR3 loop reads CSVDTGGNYGYTF. The CDR3 nucleotides are TGCAGCGTTGACACAGGGGGTAACTATGGCTACACCTTC.

This rearrangement joins TRBV6-6 to TRBJ1-2; the match to TRBD1 covers 10 bases. Germline trimming cut 8 bases from V and 5 bases from J; bases unmatched to any gene: 2. This CDR3 contains 12 residues. Per the germline V gene, CDR1 is MNHNY and CDR2 is SVGAGI (reference sequence). The CDR3 DNA sequence: TGTGCCAGCCGACAGGGGGCTTATGGCTACACCTTC. Residues: CASRQGAYGYTF.